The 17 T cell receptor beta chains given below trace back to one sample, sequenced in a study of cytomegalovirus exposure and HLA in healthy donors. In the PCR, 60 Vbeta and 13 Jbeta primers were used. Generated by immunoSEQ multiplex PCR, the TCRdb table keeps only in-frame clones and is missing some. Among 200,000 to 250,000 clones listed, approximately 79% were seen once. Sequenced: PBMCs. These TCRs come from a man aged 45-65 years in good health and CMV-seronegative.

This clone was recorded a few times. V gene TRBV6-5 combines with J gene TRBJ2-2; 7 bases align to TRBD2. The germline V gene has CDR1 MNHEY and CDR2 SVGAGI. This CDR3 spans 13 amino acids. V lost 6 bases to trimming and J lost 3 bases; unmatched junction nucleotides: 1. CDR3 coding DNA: TGTGCCAGCAGGGGAGGGCACACCGGGGAGCTGTTTTTT. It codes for CASRGGHTGELFF.

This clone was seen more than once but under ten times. This chain's CDR3 is CASSAQGAAEQYF. For the CDR3, the DNA is TGTGCCAGCAGTGCACAGGGGGCCGCCGAGCAGTACTTC. The gene calls are TRBV25-1 and TRBJ2-7; 9 bases align to TRBD1. Trimming took 4 bases from V and 6 from J; bases not matched to a gene: 4. Germline V gene sequence: CDR1 MGHDK, CDR2 SYGVNS. The CDR3 spans 13 residues.

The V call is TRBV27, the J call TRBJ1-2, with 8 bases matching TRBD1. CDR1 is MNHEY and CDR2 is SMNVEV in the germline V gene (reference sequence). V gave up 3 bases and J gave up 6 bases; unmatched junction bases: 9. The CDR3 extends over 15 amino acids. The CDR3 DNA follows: TGTGCCAGCAGTTTCCACGCCAGACAGGGGCATGGCTACACCTTC. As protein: CASSFHARQGHGYTF.

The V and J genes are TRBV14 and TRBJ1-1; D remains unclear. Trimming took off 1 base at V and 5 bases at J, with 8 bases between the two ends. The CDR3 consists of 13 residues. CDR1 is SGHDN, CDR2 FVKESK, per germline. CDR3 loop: CASSQVLVTEAFF. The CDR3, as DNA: TGTGCCAGCAGCCAAGTTCTCGTTACTGAAGCTTTCTTT.

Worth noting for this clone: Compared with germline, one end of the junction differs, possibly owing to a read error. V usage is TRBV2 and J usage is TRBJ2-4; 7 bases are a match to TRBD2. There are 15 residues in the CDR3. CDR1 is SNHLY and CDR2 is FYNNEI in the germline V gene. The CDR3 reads CAGGERDWAKNSQYF. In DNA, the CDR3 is TGTGCCGGCGGAGAGCGGGACTGGGCCAAAAACAGTCAGTACTTC.

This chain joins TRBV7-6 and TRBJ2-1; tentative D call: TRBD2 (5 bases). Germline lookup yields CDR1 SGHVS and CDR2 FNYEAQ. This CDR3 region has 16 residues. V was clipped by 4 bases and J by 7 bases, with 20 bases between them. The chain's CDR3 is CASSYLAYGFMNEQFF. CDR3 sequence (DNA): TGTGCCAGCAGCTACCTAGCCTATGGTTTTATGAATGAGCAGTTCTTC. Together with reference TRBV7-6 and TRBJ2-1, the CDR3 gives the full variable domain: GAGVSQSPRYKVTKRGQDVALRCDPISGHVSLYWYRQALGQGPEFLTYFNYEAQQDKSGLPNDRFSAERPEGSISTLTIQRTEQRDSAMYRCASSYLAYGFMNEQFFGPGTRLTVL.

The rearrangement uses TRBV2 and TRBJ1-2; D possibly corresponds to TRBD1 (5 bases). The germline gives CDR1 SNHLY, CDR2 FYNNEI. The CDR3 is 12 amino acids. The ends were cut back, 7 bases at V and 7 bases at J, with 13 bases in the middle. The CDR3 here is CASTAGYGGYTF. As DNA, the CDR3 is TGTGCCAGCACCGCAGGGTACGGTGGCTACACCTTC.

CDR3 sequence: CASSALAGGKETQYF. DNA for the CDR3: TGTGCCAGTAGTGCACTAGCGGGAGGGAAAGAGACCCAGTACTTC. V and J are TRBV19 and TRBJ2-5; 13 bases align to TRBD2. The CDR3 sequence is 15 residues long. Germline CDR1 and CDR2: LNHDA and SQIVND (reference sequence). With V trimmed by 5 bases and J by 3 bases, 3 bases remained unmatched.

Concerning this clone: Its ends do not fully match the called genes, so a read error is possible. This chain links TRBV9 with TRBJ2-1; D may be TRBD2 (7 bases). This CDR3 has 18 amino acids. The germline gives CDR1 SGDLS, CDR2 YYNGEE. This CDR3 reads CASSVPGEGESSYNEQFF. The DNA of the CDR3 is TGTGCTAGCAGCGTACCCGGGGAGGGGGAGAGCTCCTACAATGAGCAGTTCTTC.

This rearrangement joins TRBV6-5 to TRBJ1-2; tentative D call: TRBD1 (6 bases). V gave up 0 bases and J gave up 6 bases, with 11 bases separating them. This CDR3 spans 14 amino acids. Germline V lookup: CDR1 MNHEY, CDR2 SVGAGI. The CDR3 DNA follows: TGTGCCAGCAGTTACTCCCGGACAGCCGATGGCTACACCTTC. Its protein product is CASSYSRTADGYTF.

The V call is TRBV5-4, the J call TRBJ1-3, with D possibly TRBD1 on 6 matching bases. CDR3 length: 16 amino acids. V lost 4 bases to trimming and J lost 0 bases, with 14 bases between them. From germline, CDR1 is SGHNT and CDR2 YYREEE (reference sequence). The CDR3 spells CASSRSGTSSGNTIYF. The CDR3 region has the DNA TGTGCCAGCAGCCGATCCGGGACAAGCTCTGGAAACACCATATATTTT.

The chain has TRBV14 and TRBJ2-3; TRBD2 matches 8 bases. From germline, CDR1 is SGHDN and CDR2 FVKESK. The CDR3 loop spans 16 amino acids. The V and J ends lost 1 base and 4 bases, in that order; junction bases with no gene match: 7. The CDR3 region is CASSQAGGPEADTQYF. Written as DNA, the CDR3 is TGTGCCAGCAGCCAAGCGGGAGGGCCAGAGGCAGATACGCAGTATTTT.

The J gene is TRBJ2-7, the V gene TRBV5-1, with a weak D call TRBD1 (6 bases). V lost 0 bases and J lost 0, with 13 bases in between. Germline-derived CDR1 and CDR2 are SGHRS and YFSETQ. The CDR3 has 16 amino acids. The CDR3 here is CASSLAGQGISYEQYF. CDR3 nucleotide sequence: TGCGCCAGCAGCTTGGCCGGGCAGGGGATCTCCTACGAGCAGTACTTC.

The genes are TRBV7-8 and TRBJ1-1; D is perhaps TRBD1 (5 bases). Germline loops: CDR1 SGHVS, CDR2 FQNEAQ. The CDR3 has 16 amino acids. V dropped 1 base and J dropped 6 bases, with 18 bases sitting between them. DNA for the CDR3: TGTGCCAGCAGCTTAGTGACGACAGCCCGTTCGGCTGAAGCTTTCTTT. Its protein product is CASSLVTTARSAEAFF.

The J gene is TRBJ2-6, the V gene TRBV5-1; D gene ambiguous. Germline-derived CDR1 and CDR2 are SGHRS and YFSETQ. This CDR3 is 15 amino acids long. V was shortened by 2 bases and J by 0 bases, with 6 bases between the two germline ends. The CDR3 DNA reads TGCGCCAGCAGCTTATCCAGCTCTGGGGCCAACGTCCTGACTTTC. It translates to CASSLSSSGANVLTF.

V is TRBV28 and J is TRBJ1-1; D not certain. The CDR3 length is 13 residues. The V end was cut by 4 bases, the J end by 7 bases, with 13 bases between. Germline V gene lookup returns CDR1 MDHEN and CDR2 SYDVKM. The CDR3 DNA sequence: TGTGCCAGCAGTTCCAGTTGGGGAGGTGAAGCTTTCTTT. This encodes CASSSSWGGEAFF.

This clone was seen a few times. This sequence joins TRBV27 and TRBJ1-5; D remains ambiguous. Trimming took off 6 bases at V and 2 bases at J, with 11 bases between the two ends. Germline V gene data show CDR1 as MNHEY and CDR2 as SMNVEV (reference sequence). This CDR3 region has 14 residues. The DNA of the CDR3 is TGTGCCAGCAGGAGGGAGTACGGCAATCAGCCCCAGCATTTT. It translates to CASRREYGNQPQHF.